This TCR beta chain was identified in a study of OX40 agonist ivuxolimab in advanced cancers. Study-wide context: Prior anti-PD-1, anti-PD-L1 or anti-CTLA-4 therapy was allowed; around 40% had some.

Sequenced by immunoSEQ multiplex PCR; TCRdb stores in-frame clones only, minus some. The data hold under 85,000 clones, with over 75% observed a single time. About this clone: Its specificity is unknown.

Regarding the study as a whole: At 0.1 to 3.0 mg/kg, clonal expansion of CD4+ and CD8+ blood T cells had occurred by week 6.

V lost 7 bases to trimming and J lost 10 bases; unmatched junction nucleotides: 5. The CDR3 loop spans 10 amino acids. CDR1 and CDR2 (germline): DFQATT, SNEGSKA (reference sequence). Sequenced material: CD4+ or CD8+ T cells sorted from blood, taken in a trial of the OX40 agonist ivuxolimab. The V call is TRBV20-1, the J call TRBJ2-3, with 7 bases matching TRBD2. The sequence was collected from an adult with an advanced solid tumor such as melanoma, head and neck, liver or kidney cancer. The CDR3 region is CSVGGSSQYF. The CDR3 nucleotides read TGCAGTGTGGGAGGGAGTTCGCAGTATTTT.